A single sample is the source of the 14 T cell receptor beta chains below, sequenced in a study of long-term antiretroviral therapy in people with HIV. A v3.0 immunoSEQ assay was performed at survey level. Clones were read by immunoSEQ multiplex PCR, and TCRdb kept only the in-frame ones, dropping some. The sample lists 15,000 to 20,000 clones, around three quarters occurring once. Source: unsorted PBMCs, taken 2.2 years after starting antiretroviral therapy. The source is a man aged 50-60 years with HIV.

This chain joins TRBV10-2 and TRBJ1-2; TRBD1 matches at 10 bases. V lost 6 bases, J lost 5 bases, and 9 bases stayed unmatched. The CDR3 is 15 amino acids. Per germline, CDR1 WSHSY and CDR2 SAAADI. CDR3 loop: CASSEPGQGRYGYTF. Written as DNA, the CDR3 is TGCGCCAGCAGCGAACCGGGACAGGGGAGGTATGGCTACACCTTC.

CDR3 residues: CASSNTGTDNEKLFF. The CDR3 bases are TGTGCCAGTAGTAACACCGGGACAGATAATGAAAAACTGTTTTTT. The chain joins TRBV19 to TRBJ1-4, with TRBD1 matching over 7 bases. The CDR3 consists of 15 residues. The V and J ends lost 4 bases and 4 bases, in that order; junction bases with no gene match: 6. CDR1 LNHDA and CDR2 SQIVND come from the germline V gene (reference sequence).

The rearrangement joins TRBV28 to TRBJ2-7; TRBD2 aligns across 9 bases. V trimming: 7 bases; J trimming: 5 bases; junction bases outside the gene matches: 12. CDR3 size: 15 residues. Germline V gives CDR1 MDHEN, CDR2 SYDVKM. In nucleotides, the CDR3 is TGTGCCAGCACCACTGGGGGGACTAGCTTTCACGAGCAGTACTTC. Translated: CASTTGGTSFHEQYF.

The chain combines TRBV28 with TRBJ1-4; 9 nucleotides align to TRBD1. The CDR3 runs to 16 residues. J lost 4 bases, V lost 6 bases, and 9 bases had no gene match. The germline gives CDR1 MDHEN, CDR2 SYDVKM. CDR3 residues: CASSRTGGAGNEKLFF. CDR3 sequence (DNA): TGTGCCAGCAGCCGAACAGGGGGCGCCGGTAATGAAAAACTGTTTTTT.

This rearrangement joins TRBV10-3 to TRBJ2-5; either TRBD1 or TRBD2 may fit D (5 bases each). The CDR3 loop spans 14 amino acids. V was shortened by 3 bases and J by 0 bases, with 8 bases between the two germline ends. Germline V lookup: CDR1 ENHRY, CDR2 SYGVKD. CDR3 protein: CAISDRGNQETQYF. CDR3 in DNA: TGTGCCATCAGTGATCGGGGCAACCAAGAGACCCAGTACTTC.

V usage is TRBV28 and J usage is TRBJ1-3; D is possibly TRBD1 (5 bases). Germline V gives CDR1 MDHEN, CDR2 SYDVKM. There are 15 residues in the CDR3. V lost 3 bases and J lost 0, with 9 bases in between. The CDR3 sequence: CASSFGGSSGNTIYF. The CDR3 DNA reads as TGTGCCAGCAGTTTTGGGGGTTCCTCTGGAAACACCATATATTTT.

The rearrangement joins TRBV7-9 to TRBJ1-6; no reliable D call. With 3 bases removed from V and 8 bases from J, the gap between germline ends came to 5 bases. Germline values: CDR1 SEHNR, CDR2 FQNEAQ (reference sequence). The CDR3 covers 12 residues. The CDR3 loop reads CASSFSYSPLHF. CDR3 DNA sequence: TGTGCCAGCAGCTTTTCATATTCACCCCTCCACTTT.

The chain is built from TRBV14 and TRBJ2-1; the D call may be TRBD1 or TRBD2 (5 bases each). V was shortened by 1 base and J by 5 bases, with 6 bases between the two germline ends. The CDR3 sequence is 13 residues long. Germline assignment: CDR1 SGHDN and CDR2 FVKESK. The CDR3 coding sequence is TGTGCCAGCAGCCAAGGGGGACACAATGAGCAGTTCTTC. Its protein product is CASSQGGHNEQFF.

J is TRBJ1-2 and V is TRBV4-3; D uncertain. The V gene's germline CDR1 is LGHNA and CDR2 YSLEER. V lost 1 base and J lost 0, with 6 bases in between. This CDR3 is built from 14 residues. The CDR3 DNA follows: TGCGCCAGCAGCCAAGGCGTTGCTAACTATGGCTACACCTTC. Residues: CASSQGVANYGYTF.

The J gene is TRBJ1-1, the V gene TRBV28, with D possibly being TRBD1 (5 bases). The CDR3 contains 14 residues. Trimming removed 2 bases at V and 1 base at J, with 8 bases between. Germline V gene sequence: CDR1 MDHEN, CDR2 SYDVKM. This CDR3 is CASSLAGWNTEAFF. CDR3 bases: TGTGCCAGCAGTTTAGCAGGGTGGAACACTGAAGCTTTCTTT.

This chain connects TRBV28 to TRBJ1-2; D is uncertain. The V and J ends lost 5 bases and 6 bases respectively, with 16 bases between them. The germline V gene encodes CDR1 MDHEN and CDR2 SYDVKM. The CDR3 runs to 14 residues. CDR3 bases: TGTGCCAGCAGTATCTCATGGGAAAAGGATGGCTACACCTTC. Amino acid sequence: CASSISWEKDGYTF.

The chain is built from TRBV10-1 and TRBJ2-7, with 9 bases aligning to TRBD1. The CDR3 runs 16 residues. V was clipped by 5 bases and J by 1 base; unmatched bases: 9. The germline CDR1 and CDR2 sequences are WNHNN and SYGVQD (reference sequence). The CDR3 DNA reads TGCGCCAGCAGTAGCCCTCGGGACAGGGAATCCTACGAGCAGTACTTC. It is translated as CASSSPRDRESYEQYF.

Points on this clone: One end of the junction fails to match germline, which may point to a read error. V and J are TRBV7-7 and TRBJ2-2; D is possibly TRBD1 or TRBD2 (6 bases each). Germline loops: CDR1 SSHAT, CDR2 FNYEAQ (reference sequence). The CDR3 runs to 14 residues. CDR3 amino acids: CASSLTGATGELFF. In DNA form, the CDR3 reads TGTGCTAGCAGCTTAACGGGGGCTACCGGGGAGCTGTTTTTT.

This chain uses TRBV7-9 with TRBJ2-1, with D maybe TRBD2 (6 bases). The CDR3 spans 17 residues. CDR1 is SEHNR and CDR2 is FQNEAQ in the germline V gene (reference sequence). Deletions cut 1 base from V and 3 bases from J, with 16 bases between. The CDR3 nucleotides read TGTGCCAGCAGCTTAGAATCGTCGGGAGTTTACTACAATGAGCAGTTCTTC. It translates to CASSLESSGVYYNEQFF.